This is a list of T cell receptor beta chains from one sample in a study of T cell changes during pregnancy in multiple sclerosis. TCRdb's table, derived via immunoSEQ multiplex PCR, lists solely in-frame clones and lacks some. This sample has tens of thousands of clones; around 92% occur once, and the top ten carry 0.4% to 0.6%. Sequenced here: CD4+ T cells from peripheral blood mononuclear cells, sampled after pregnancy. These TCRs come from a female donor with multiple sclerosis, enrolled in a pregnancy study. Both conserved end residues are part of each CDR3. A D gene is named only where the DNA matches it firmly. Clone size is stated in some rows and not others, as once, few, many or a class when expanded.

V	size	D	J	DNA	CDR3
TRBV7-2	.	.	TRBJ1-4	TGTGCCAGCAGCTTTGGTGGGGGGGAAAAACTGTTTTTT	CASSFGGGEKLFF
TRBV5-5	.	TRBD1	TRBJ1-2	TGTGCCAGCAGACTGGACAGGGGCTTTTCTGGCTACACCTTC	CASRLDRGFSGYTF
TRBV27	.	TRBD1	TRBJ1-2	TGTGCCAGCAGCCCTATTACCGCCGGGACAGGGCTTAACTATGGCTACACCTTC	CASSPITAGTGLNYGYTF
TRBV19	.	TRBD2	TRBJ2-7	TGTGCCAGTAGTGGGAGACTAGCGGGAGAGCAGTACTTC	CASSGRLAGEQYF
TRBV18	.	.	TRBJ1-5	TGTGCCAGCTCACCTGGTTCCGTAAGAGATAGCAATCAGCCCCAGCATTTT	CASSPGSVRDSNQPQHF
TRBV10-3	.	TRBD2	TRBJ2-2	TGTGCCATCAGTGAGTCGACTAGCGGGCCGAACACCGGGGAGCTGTTTTTT	CAISESTSGPNTGELFF
TRBV6-1	.	.	TRBJ1-2	TGTGCCAGCAGGGCACCGAAATATCCCTATGGCTACACCTTC	CASRAPKYPYGYTF
TRBV2	.	TRBD1	TRBJ1-4	TGTGCCAGCAGAAAGGACAGGATTGCAACTAATGAAAAACTGTTTTTT	CASRKDRIATNEKLFF
TRBV19	.	.	TRBJ2-7	TGTGCCAGTAGTATAGATTGGGCCGTCTCCTACGAGCAGTACTTC	CASSIDWAVSYEQYF
TRBV15	.	.	TRBJ2-2	TGTGCCACCAGCAGAGATCCAATCCCGAGGCCAGACTCTGGGGAGCTGTTTTTT	CATSRDPIPRPDSGELFF
TRBV6-5	.	.	TRBJ2-1	TGTGCCAGCAGTTACGGTAAAGCTAGTGATGAGCAGTTCTTC	CASSYGKASDEQFF
TRBV6-4	.	TRBD1	TRBJ2-2	TGTGCCAGCAGTCTTAAGGGACAGGGGGCTTCGAACACCGGGGAGCTGTTTTTT	CASSLKGQGASNTGELFF
TRBV28	.	.	TRBJ2-3	TGTGCCAGCACCGCGAAGGTGTGGGAGCCCACAGATACGCAGTATTTT	CASTAKVWEPTDTQYF
TRBV11-3	.	TRBD2	TRBJ2-1	TGTGCCAGCAGCTTGACAGCGGGAGTCTACAATGAGCAGTTCTTC	CASSLTAGVYNEQFF
TRBV7-9	.	.	TRBJ2-7	TGTGCCAGCAGCACTTCCTCCTACGAGCAGTACTTC	CASSTSSYEQYF
TRBV5-6	.	.	TRBJ1-4	TGTGCCAGCAGCCCACTAGGTTCTAATGAAAAACTGTTTTTT	CASSPLGSNEKLFF
TRBV29-1	.	TRBD1	TRBJ1-2	TGCAGCCCTGCCCTCTCACAGGGGGGAGGCTACACCTTC	CSPALSQGGGYTF
TRBV28	.	.	TRBJ2-3	TGTGCCAGCAGTTTGGTGGGGCGGGGAGATACGCAGTATTTT	CASSLVGRGDTQYF
TRBV5-4	.	TRBD1	TRBJ2-7	TGTGCCAGCAGCCGGGACAGGGCTGACGAGCAGTACTTC	CASSRDRADEQYF
TRBV4-2	.	TRBD1	TRBJ2-3	TGTGCCAGCAGCCAAGATCGGCCAGGGGGCAGGACAGATACGCAGTATTTT	CASSQDRPGGRTDTQYF
TRBV7-9	.	.	TRBJ1-6	TGTGCCAGCAGCTTAGCCCTCGGGGATAATTCACCCCTCCACTTT	CASSLALGDNSPLHF
TRBV2	.	TRBD2	TRBJ2-5	TGTGCCAGCGTCGTCGACGGGAGGTTCCAAGAGACCCAGTACTTC	CASVVDGRFQETQYF
TRBV7-3	.	.	TRBJ2-5	TGTGCCAGCAGCTTCAGGGGACACGTAGGGGAGACCCAGTACTTC	CASSFRGHVGETQYF
TRBV7-8	.	.	TRBJ2-3	TGTGCCAGCAGCGACACCACAGATACGCAGTATTTT	CASSDTTDTQYF
TRBV12-2	.	.	TRBJ2-5	TGTGCAAGTCGCTTATGGCGGCTAGCGGGGGTGCTTGGGTTGGCCCAGTACTTC	CASRLWRLAGVLGLAQYF
TRBV18	.	TRBD2	TRBJ2-7	TGTGCCAGCTCACCACGGGTGGGACTAGCACTAGACCAGCAGTACTTC	CASSPRVGLALDQQYF
TRBV9	once	.	TRBJ2-5	TGTGCCAGCAGCGCACACAGGGCGGAGACCCAGTACTTC	CASSAHRAETQYF
TRBV7-2	.	TRBD1	TRBJ2-5	TGTGCCAGCAGCACTAGGACAGGGGGCGTGGAGACCCAGTACTTC	CASSTRTGGVETQYF
TRBV7-6	once	TRBD1	TRBJ2-4	TGTGCCAGCAGCCACAACGCTCCGGGACAGGGGAGCAAAAACATTCAGTACTTC	CASSHNAPGQGSKNIQYF
TRBV7-2	.	TRBD1	TRBJ1-5	TGTGCCAGCAGCTACAGGGGAGATCAGCCCCAGCATTTT	CASSYRGDQPQHF
TRBV9	.	.	TRBJ2-5	TGTGCCAGCAGCGTACGGGGAGGCTGGATCGAGACCCAGTACTTC	CASSVRGGWIETQYF
TRBV28	few	.	TRBJ1-5	TGTGCCAGCAGTTTATTAGGGGGACAGCCCCAGCATTTT	CASSLLGGQPQHF
TRBV12-5	.	TRBD2	TRBJ2-3	TGTGCTAGTGGTTTGGTAGTAGCGGGAGGGGCAGATACGCAGTATTTT	CASGLVVAGGADTQYF
TRBV9	.	.	TRBJ2-2	TGTGCCAGCAGCGTAGTCAGTGGCCACACCGGGGAGCTGTTTTTT	CASSVVSGHTGELFF
TRBV9	.	.	TRBJ1-1	TGTGCCAACAGCCCCAGGACAGTGGGCACTGAAGCTTTCTTT	CANSPRTVGTEAFF
TRBV7-2	.	TRBD1	TRBJ2-1	TGTGCCAGCAGCCCCGATAACAGGGGCAATGAGCAGTTCTTC	CASSPDNRGNEQFF
TRBV19	.	.	TRBJ2-1	TGTGCCAGTAGTATTCTTAGCGAGGGTCGGTTGAATGAGCAGTTCTTC	CASSILSEGRLNEQFF
TRBV7-2	once	.	TRBJ1-1	TGTGCCAGCAGCCCGTTCAGGGCCGCGAACACTGAAGCTTTCTTT	CASSPFRAANTEAFF
TRBV11-3	.	.	TRBJ2-7	TGTGCCAGCAGCCACCGGAGGGGGCCCGAGGAGCAGTACTTC	CASSHRRGPEEQYF
TRBV19	.	.	TRBJ2-7	TGTGCCAGTAGGGGTACAGGGACATCCTACGAGCAGTACTTC	CASRGTGTSYEQYF
TRBV6-6	.	.	TRBJ2-1	TGTGCCAGCAGTCGCACAGACAATGAGCAGTTCTTC	CASSRTDNEQFF
TRBV14	.	TRBD1	TRBJ2-2	TGTGCCAGCAGCCAAAAGAAGAATGGACAGGGGATCACCGGGGAGCTGTTTTTT	CASSQKKNGQGITGELFF
TRBV7-9	.	TRBD1	TRBJ1-5	TGTGCCAGCAGCTTAGGGACAGGCCTTAGCAATCAGCCCCAGCATTTT	CASSLGTGLSNQPQHF